This TCR beta chain was found in a study of blood T cell repertoires in COVID-19. Study information: The study drew acute and convalescent COVID-19 samples from the United States, Italy and Spain.

This clone was observed a handful of times. The method was immunoSEQ multiplex PCR; TCRdb's version includes in-frame clones alone and lacks a portion of them. Found here are approximately 69,000 clones, about four fifths of them singletons; the top ten hold 20% to 25%. Sequenced: peripheral blood. The sequence derives from a woman aged 65 to 85 with acute or convalescent COVID-19.

CDR3 sequence (DNA): TGTGCCAGCAACAACCAAGGGGCGAGGAATCAGCCCCAGCATTTT. This sequence encodes CASNNQGARNQPQHF. The chain is built from TRBV6-6 and TRBJ1-5; D might be TRBD1 (5 bases). With 7 bases removed from V and 4 bases from J, the gap between germline ends came to 17 bases. The CDR3 is 15 amino acids. CDR1 and CDR2 (germline): MNHNY, SVGAGI (reference sequence).